The clone carrying this TCR beta chain has at least ten counts. The target antigen is unknown. The source of the sample is a study of molecular identifiers for immune sequencing clone quantification. TCRdb independently ran MiXCR on the PCR reads; one entry per CDR3 protein. The data show 40,000 to 45,000 distinct CDR3 sequences, approximately 21% seen once. Whole-study findings and limits: Sizes of highly expanded clones could be underestimated through identical TCRs sharing a barcode.

This TCR derives from a human donor in good health. Some libraries in this study had Jurkat cell RNA spiked in. Sequenced material: naive CD8+ T cells from blood, with Jurkat cell RNA spiked in. As for subset: FACS-sorted CD8+CD4-CCR7+CD45RA+ naive T cells.

CDR3 protein: CASSQDWEAFF. CDR3 bases: TGTGCCAGCAGCCAAGATTGGGAAGCTTTCTTT. The J gene is TRBJ1-1, the V gene TRBV14; no clear D. Deletions cut 0 bases from V and 8 bases from J, with 4 bases between. The CDR3 has 11 residues. The germline V gene encodes CDR1 SGHDN and CDR2 FVKESK.